This entry concerns a single T cell receptor beta chain. Its target is not known. The sample originates from a study of shared clonotypes between healthy human individuals. Across the study: CD4 naive cells filled three plates per donor, CD4 memory three, CD8 naive two and CD8 memory one. Points from the study as a whole: Among donors, the sharing of clonotypes was expected to be influenced by sequencing depth.

The protocol was immunoSEQ multiplex PCR, while the TCRdb copy is restricted to in-frame clones and leaves out a portion. The table records fewer than 2.5 million clones, 93% of them present only once. The CDR3 runs to 16 residues. Germline CDR1 and CDR2: KGHSH and LQKENI. Germline trimming cut 0 bases from V and 4 bases from J; bases unmatched to any gene: 8. Sequencing was carried out using naive CD4+ T cells from PBMCs. Sample subset: CD45RA+ positively selected. The clonotype was recovered from a man aged 18-30 years in good health. Some clones in this sample may be carry-over from other donors' samples. This chain connects TRBV18 to TRBJ2-5; 7 bases fit TRBD1. CDR3: CASSPPRRGPGETQYF. The CDR3 region has the DNA TGTGCCAGCTCACCACCTCGAAGGGGGCCTGGAGAGACCCAGTACTTC.